This T cell receptor (beta chain) was identified during a study of vaccination and CD4 T cells after COVID-19. The V gene's germline CDR1 is SGHRS and CDR2 YFSETQ. The CDR3 has 13 residues. Trimming took off 1 base at V and 6 bases at J, with 11 bases between the two ends. General observations from the study: Post-vaccination, and not before, a median approximately 86% of reactive clones appeared in convalescent patients.

To note about this clonotype: Its antigen is unidentified.

Indicated treatment: roughly ten-day PBMC culture with coronavirus spike peptide pools or control peptides (ViraFEST assay). The Oncomine TCR Beta short-read assay sequenced DNA from cultured CD4+ T cells. Using its own MiXCR run on the PCR reads, TCRdb lists one record per CDR3 protein. The sample consists of about 17,000 distinct CDR3 sequences, over 40% of them appearing once. The V gene is TRBV5-1, the J gene TRBJ2-7; no definite D call. The source was CD4+ T cells from blood, cultured in vitro, collected before SARS-CoV-2 vaccination. The receptor was derived from a human donor who received a COVID-19 vaccine. The CDR3 protein is CASSLTLWGEQYF. CDR3 DNA: TGCGCCAGCAGCTTGACGTTGTGGGGCGAGCAGTACTTC.